The clone carrying this T cell receptor (beta chain) appeared many times. TCRdb analysed the PCR reads with MiXCR anew, one entry per CDR3 protein. The sample carries about 25,000 distinct CDR3 sequences, about 40% recorded once. This specimen belongs to a study of tumor-infiltrating lymphocytes in oesophageal squamous cell carcinoma. The CDR3 is made up of 13 amino acids. Germline lookup yields CDR1 SGHVS and CDR2 FQNEAQ. The V end lost 3 bases, the J end lost 6 bases, and 8 bases lay between the germline ends. The chain links TRBV7-8 to TRBJ2-2; tentative D call: TRBD1 (5 bases). This receptor was obtained from a male donor with esophageal squamous cell carcinoma. Specimen: esophageal tumor tissue. The CDR3 DNA is TGTGCCAGCAGCTTCACAGGCTCCGGGGAGCTGTTTTTT. This gives the protein CASSFTGSGELFF.